One sample yielded the 26 T cell receptor beta chains listed below, sequenced in a study of blood T cell repertoires in COVID-19. Clones were read by immunoSEQ multiplex PCR, and TCRdb kept only the in-frame ones, dropping some. The data contain fewer than 60,000 clones, approximately 84% of them singletons. Material: peripheral blood. Receptors were obtained from a human donor in a cohort sampled during active COVID-19.

This clone was recorded many times. CDR3: CASSLEASGLSSYNEQFF. CDR3 DNA sequence: TGCGCCAGCAGCTTGGAGGCTAGCGGGTTGAGCTCCTACAATGAGCAGTTCTTC. The chain carries TRBV5-1 and TRBJ2-1; TRBD2 matches at 8 bases. CDR1 and CDR2 from the germline V gene are SGHRS and YFSETQ. This CDR3 is 18 amino acids long. V trimming: 0 bases; J trimming: 0 bases; junction bases outside the gene matches: 8.

This clone was seen a handful of times. The chain links TRBV10-3 to TRBJ1-4, with TRBD1 matching 10 bases. The germline CDR1 and CDR2 sequences are ENHRY and SYGVKD. The V segment lost 3 bases and the J segment 7 bases; nucleotides outside the gene matches: 5. CDR3 length equals 15 residues. The CDR3 loop reads CAISEGTGASEKLFF. The CDR3 DNA reads TGTGCCATCAGTGAAGGGACAGGGGCGAGTGAAAAACTGTTTTTT.

This chain links TRBV5-8 with TRBJ2-1; tentative D call: TRBD2 (5 bases). V dropped 3 bases and J dropped 5 bases, with 18 bases sitting between them. The CDR3 covers 16 residues. In germline, CDR1 is SGHTS, CDR2 YDEGEE. The CDR3 sequence: CASSWAGRGTHNEQFF. The CDR3 coding sequence is TGTGCCAGCAGCTGGGCGGGCCGGGGTACCCACAATGAGCAGTTCTTC.

CDR3 in DNA: TGTGCCAGCAGCTTAGATAGAGGGAGCGGGGAGCTGTTTTTT. Residues: CASSLDRGSGELFF. V is TRBV11-3 and J is TRBJ2-2, with D possibly matching TRBD2 (5 bases). V lost 0 bases and J lost 7, with 9 bases in between. The germline CDR1 and CDR2 sequences are SGHNT and YENEEA. The CDR3 runs 14 residues.

V and J are TRBV10-3 and TRBJ2-2, with TRBD2 matching 12 bases. CDR1 is ENHRY, CDR2 SYGVKD, per germline. V shed 6 bases and J 1 base; nucleotides not matched to a gene: 6. This CDR3 has 17 amino acids. The CDR3: CAIRTGTSGLNTGELFF. The CDR3 bases are TGTGCCATCAGGACCGGGACTAGCGGGTTGAACACCGGGGAGCTGTTTTTT.

The chain recombines TRBV19 with TRBJ2-3; D is perhaps TRBD1 (5 bases). CDR1 is LNHDA, CDR2 SQIVND, per germline (reference sequence). The CDR3 length is 14 residues. Trimming removed 4 bases from V and 1 base from J, with 9 bases in between. This chain's CDR3 is CASSTLRGTDTQYF. The DNA for the CDR3 is TGTGCCAGTAGTACCCTCAGGGGCACAGATACGCAGTATTTT.

CDR3 nucleotide sequence: TGCGCCAGCAGCCCTAACAGGGGTGGGAATGAGCAGTTCTTC. Translating it yields CASSPNRGGNEQFF. The chain is built from TRBV4-3 and TRBJ2-1; 7 nucleotides align to TRBD1. J gave up 7 bases and V 4 bases, and 7 bases lay outside the gene matches. Germline CDR1 and CDR2: LGHNA and YSLEER. This CDR3 has 14 residues.

This clone occurred once. This sequence joins TRBV30 and TRBJ1-2, with TRBD1 identical over 9 bases. Looked up from germline, CDR1 is GTSNPN and CDR2 is SVGIG (reference sequence). J gave up 6 bases and V 0 bases, and 8 bases lay outside the gene matches. This CDR3 has 15 residues. The CDR3 DNA follows: TGTGCCTGGAGTGTACAAAAAGGGACAGGGAATGGCTACACCTTC. Its translation is CAWSVQKGTGNGYTF.

This clone was detected only a few times. This rearrangement joins TRBV6-5 to TRBJ1-4; a weak D match, TRBD1 (5 bases). The V end lost 6 bases, the J end lost 7 bases, and 18 bases lay between the germline ends. The CDR3 extends over 15 amino acids. CDR1 and CDR2 (germline): MNHEY, SVGAGI. The CDR3 here is CASRALRQGVEKLFF. CDR3 nucleotides: TGTGCCAGCAGAGCCTTAAGGCAGGGCGTTGAAAAACTGTTTTTT.

The gene calls are TRBV10-3 and TRBJ1-5; 7 bases line up with TRBD1. This CDR3 is 15 amino acids long. Germline values: CDR1 ENHRY, CDR2 SYGVKD. V shed 6 bases and J 2 bases; nucleotides not matched to a gene: 7. The CDR3 nucleotides are TGTGCCATCAGCGCACAGGGGACGGGCAATCAGCCCCAGCATTTT. This gives the protein CAISAQGTGNQPQHF.

This clone has a handful of counts. V is TRBV27 and J is TRBJ1-1; 10 positions match TRBD1. This CDR3 comprises 15 residues. Germline CDR1 and CDR2: MNHEY and SMNVEV (reference sequence). With V trimmed by 0 bases and J by 4 bases, 2 bases remained unmatched. CDR3 nucleotide sequence: TGTGCCAGCAGTTTATCCAGGGACAGGGGCACTGAAGCTTTCTTT. Residues: CASSLSRDRGTEAFF.

V usage is TRBV6-6 and J usage is TRBJ2-5, with 8 bases identical to TRBD1. This CDR3 contains 18 residues. V lost 5 bases, J lost 6 bases, and 20 bases stayed unmatched. Germline values: CDR1 MNHNY, CDR2 SVGAGI (reference sequence). The CDR3 bases are TGTGCCAGCAGTCGAACAGGGGGAATGGGTTCTCGTCTCAAGACCCAGTACTTC. This translates into CASSRTGGMGSRLKTQYF.

The chain combines TRBV7-3 with TRBJ2-4; TRBD1 is a possible D gene (5 bases). Trimming took off 5 bases at V and 7 bases at J, with 9 bases between the two ends. This CDR3 is 12 amino acids long. In germline, CDR1 is SGHTA, CDR2 FQGTGA. Here the CDR3 DNA reads TGTGCCAGCAGCGGGGCCGGCAACATTCAGTACTTC. Translation: CASSGAGNIQYF.

This clone was observed a handful of times. J is TRBJ2-5 and V is TRBV19, with D maybe TRBD2 (5 bases). The ends were cut back, 6 bases at V and 2 bases at J, with 10 bases in the middle. CDR3 length: 13 residues. Germline-derived CDR1 and CDR2 are LNHDA and SQIVND (reference sequence). CDR3 nucleotide sequence: TGTGCCAGTAGCGACTATTCACAAGAGACCCAGTACTTC. Encoded protein: CASSDYSQETQYF.

J is TRBJ1-2 and V is TRBV7-2; D is undetermined. Trimming pared 1 base from V and 3 bases from J, leaving 6 bases between. The CDR3 has 13 residues. CDR1 is SGHTA, CDR2 FQGNSA, per germline. The CDR3 DNA sequence: TGTGCCAGCAGCTTAGGGGGAGACTATGGCTACACCTTC. It encodes CASSLGGDYGYTF.

J is TRBJ2-7 and V is TRBV7-9; 11 bases are shared with TRBD2. Germline values: CDR1 SEHNR, CDR2 FQNEAQ (reference sequence). The ends lost 2 bases at V and 5 bases at J; junction bases unmatched: 5. This CDR3 is 15 amino acids long. CDR3 in amino acids: CASSLTSGRSNEQYF. CDR3 DNA: TGTGCCAGCAGCTTAACTAGCGGGAGAAGTAACGAGCAGTACTTC.

The V gene is TRBV11-2, the J gene TRBJ2-5; a weak D match, TRBD2 (5 bases). CDR1 SGHAT and CDR2 FQNNGV come from the germline V gene. The CDR3 is 16 residues long. V lost 1 base and J lost 3, with 15 bases in between. CDR3 amino acids: CASSLGPADFKETQYF. The CDR3 DNA is TGTGCCAGCAGCTTAGGCCCAGCGGACTTTAAAGAGACCCAGTACTTC.

The chain carries TRBV7-2 and TRBJ2-5; D is possibly TRBD1 (6 bases). Germline values: CDR1 SGHTA, CDR2 FQGNSA. The CDR3 length is 14 residues. V was clipped by 5 bases and J by 5 bases, with 15 bases between them. The CDR3: CASSKGQPGETQYF. CDR3 in DNA: TGTGCCAGCAGCAAGGGACAACCGGGGGAGACCCAGTACTTC.

The CDR3 is CASSFGSGGSYNEQFF. DNA for the CDR3: TGTGCCAGCAGTTTTGGTAGCGGGGGTTCCTACAATGAGCAGTTCTTC. V gene TRBV27 combines with J gene TRBJ2-1; TRBD2 agrees at 9 bases. The V segment lost 3 bases and the J segment 1 base; nucleotides outside the gene matches: 4. Germline V lookup: CDR1 MNHEY, CDR2 SMNVEV (reference sequence). The CDR3 spans 16 residues.

The V call is TRBV6-4, the J call TRBJ2-3, with 7 bases that match TRBD2. CDR3 length: 15 residues. With V trimmed by 6 bases and J by 2 bases, 8 bases remained unmatched. The germline CDR1 and CDR2 sequences are MRHNA and SNTAGT. The DNA of the CDR3 is TGTGCCAGCAGCGTAGCGGGCAAACACACAGATACGCAGTATTTT. It yields the protein CASSVAGKHTDTQYF.

This clone was found a few times. V usage is TRBV18 and J usage is TRBJ2-1; D unclear. Trimming removed 0 bases from V and 7 bases from J, with 16 bases in between. This CDR3 has 16 residues. Looked up from germline, CDR1 is KGHSH and CDR2 is LQKENI. In DNA, the CDR3 is TGTGCCAGCTCACCACCCACCCAGATAATGAGGAATGAGCAGTTCTTC. Its translation is CASSPPTQIMRNEQFF.

CDR3: CASSQVLNTEAFF. DNA for the CDR3: TGTGCCAGCAGCCAGGTATTGAACACTGAAGCTTTCTTT. The chain employs TRBV7-9 and TRBJ1-1, with D uncertain. This CDR3 spans 13 amino acids. CDR1 is SEHNR, CDR2 FQNEAQ, per germline (reference sequence). V was pared by 5 bases and J by 0 bases, with 7 bases between. The whole variable domain, filled in from reference TRBV7-9 and TRBJ1-1, reads DTGVSQNPRHKITKRGQNVTFRCDPISEHNRLYWYRQTLGQGPEFLTYFQNEAQLEKSRLLSDRFSAERPKGSFSTLEIQRTEQGDSAMYLCASSQVLNTEAFFGQGTRLTVV.

In its sample, this clone was seen a few times. The chain employs TRBV11-3 and TRBJ2-5, with TRBD2 identical over 8 bases. The germline V gene encodes CDR1 SGHNT and CDR2 YENEEA. The CDR3 totals 15 residues. V lost 0 bases and J lost 5; bases outside the gene matches: 5. In nucleotides, the CDR3 is TGTGCCAGCAGCTTAGACGCGGGGGGCGGGGAGACCCAGTACTTC. Translation: CASSLDAGGGETQYF.

This sequence joins TRBV2 and TRBJ2-5, with D possibly TRBD1 on 5 matching bases. Germline V lookup: CDR1 SNHLY, CDR2 FYNNEI. Trimming stripped 1 base from V and 6 bases from J, with 9 bases between. This CDR3 comprises 13 residues. CDR3 in amino acids: CASSEEGLQTQYF. The CDR3 DNA sequence: TGTGCCAGCAGTGAAGAGGGGCTGCAGACCCAGTACTTC.

The genes are TRBV30 and TRBJ1-2, with D possibly matching TRBD1 (5 bases). Trimming removed 4 bases at V and 8 bases at J, with 14 bases between. The germline V gene has CDR1 GTSNPN and CDR2 SVGIG (reference sequence). This CDR3 comprises 12 residues. CDR3 nucleotides: TGTGCCTGGACCCCCGGGGGATACGGCTACACCTTC. Residues: CAWTPGGYGYTF.

This rearrangement joins TRBV9 to TRBJ1-4; 7 nucleotides match TRBD1. Germline V CDR1 and CDR2: SGDLS, YYNGEE. Unmatched junction bases numbered 2, after V lost 0 bases and J lost 0 bases. The length of the CDR3 is 16 residues. The CDR3 protein is CASSVGRGATNEKLFF. CDR3 bases: TGTGCCAGCAGCGTAGGCAGGGGGGCAACTAATGAAAAACTGTTTTTT.